The 21 T cell receptor beta chains given below trace back to one sample, sequenced in a study of Graves' ophthalmopathy and Graves' hyperthyroidism. TCR beta CDR3 regions were amplified from RNA transcripts. Second-round multiplex PCR came after first-round RT-PCR with HTBI primers. TCRdb reprocessed the multiplex PCR reads with MiXCR, giving one entry per CDR3 protein. The profile covers under 350,000 distinct CDR3 sequences, with 15% to 20% appearing a single time and more than 9% taken by the ten largest. Material for sequencing was peripheral blood. The receptors here all came from an adult man with Graves' ophthalmopathy.

This clonotype was detected ten times or more. The chain employs TRBV30 and TRBJ2-5; D tentatively fits TRBD1 or TRBD2 (6 bases each). V was trimmed by 3 bases and J by 7 bases, leaving 15 bases between them. In germline, CDR1 is GTSNPN, CDR2 SVGIG (reference sequence). The CDR3 loop spans 13 amino acids. The CDR3 sequence is CAWRFLGGWTQYF. The CDR3, as DNA: TGTGCCTGGAGGTTCTTGGGGGGCTGGACCCAGTACTTC.

Ten or more counts support this clonotype. The V call is TRBV19, the J call TRBJ1-2; D remains ambiguous. Trimming removed 5 bases at V and 9 bases at J, with 13 bases between. The CDR3 sequence is 12 residues long. CDR1 is LNHDA, CDR2 SQIVND, per germline (reference sequence). The CDR3 DNA reads as TGTGCCAGTAGTGCCCGACGGACCAGCTACACCTTC. Translation gives CASSARRTSYTF.

This clonotype was detected ten times or more. As DNA, the CDR3 is TGTGCCAGCAGTTACCGGGGGGCGCCCGAGACCCAGTACTTC. Its translation: CASSYRGAPETQYF. The V and J genes are TRBV6-5 and TRBJ2-5, with D possibly TRBD2 on 7 matching bases. Trimming took off 2 bases at V and 5 bases at J, with 12 bases between the two ends. The germline gives CDR1 MNHEY, CDR2 SVGAGI. The CDR3 runs to 14 residues.

The chain is built from TRBV18 and TRBJ1-1; D uncertain. Trimming removed 4 bases from V and 7 bases from J, with 10 bases in between. Germline-derived CDR1 and CDR2 are KGHSH and LQKENI. This CDR3 spans 12 amino acids. Written as DNA, the CDR3 is TGTGCCAGCTCACGACTTCCCGATGAAGCTTTCTTT. It specifies CASSRLPDEAFF.

This clonotype was counted at least ten times. This chain connects TRBV2 to TRBJ2-7; D possibly corresponds to TRBD1 (6 bases). The CDR3 has 15 residues. V was shortened by 6 bases and J by 6 bases, with 21 bases between the two germline ends. Germline V gene lookup returns CDR1 SNHLY and CDR2 FYNNEI. The CDR3 DNA is TGTGCCAGCAGACTGAACAGGGAGCCCGTCTCCGAGCAGTACTTC. Residues: CASRLNREPVSEQYF.

This clonotype has ten or more counts. The chain employs TRBV6-5 and TRBJ2-2; either TRBD1 or TRBD2 may supply D (5 bases each). The germline V and J ends were trimmed by 6 bases and 7 bases, with 9 bases remaining between them. The CDR3 runs 12 residues. Germline V CDR1 and CDR2: MNHEY, SVGAGI. The CDR3 DNA follows: TGTGCCAGCAGGGGGGAGCGCGGGGAGCTGTTTTTT. Its translation: CASRGERGELFF.

This clonotype was seen repeatedly, ten times or more. V usage is TRBV5-1 and J usage is TRBJ2-7; the match to TRBD2 covers 9 bases. With V trimmed by 4 bases and J by 3 bases, 5 bases remained unmatched. CDR1 is SGHRS and CDR2 is YFSETQ in the germline V gene. The CDR3 is made up of 14 amino acids. CDR3 amino acids: CASSTGTSFYEQYF. For the CDR3, the DNA is TGCGCCAGCAGCACCGGGACTAGCTTCTACGAGCAGTACTTC. The variable domain in full, completed from reference TRBV5-1 and TRBJ2-7, reads KAGVTQTPRYLIKTRGQQVTLSCSPISGHRSVSWYQQTPGQGLQFLFEYFSETQRNKGNFPGRFSGRQFSNSRSEMNVSTLELGDSALYLCASSTGTSFYEQYFGPGTRLTVT.

This clonotype was observed many times. This chain connects TRBV11-1 to TRBJ1-2; 7 bases align to TRBD1. This CDR3 is built from 15 residues. The germline V gene has CDR1 SGHAT and CDR2 FQDESV (reference sequence). V shed 1 base, J shed 7 bases, and the junction held 9 bases outside the gene matches. This chain's CDR3 is CASSLEGGAARGYTF. The DNA for the CDR3 is TGTGCCAGCAGCTTAGAAGGGGGCGCGGCGCGTGGCTACACCTTC. Variable domain in full (rest from reference TRBV11-1 and TRBJ1-2): EAEVAQSPRYKITEKSQAVAFWCDPISGHATLYWYRQILGQGPELLVQFQDESVVDDSQLPKDRFSAERLKGVDSTLKIQPAELGDSAMYLCASSLEGGAARGYTFGSGTRLTVV.

The chain combines TRBV12-3 or TRBV12-4 with TRBJ1-5; 8 bases are shared with TRBD1. The CDR3 consists of 15 residues. V trimming: 4 bases; J trimming: 3 bases; junction bases outside the gene matches: 5. In DNA form, the CDR3 reads TGTGCCAGCAGTTACAGGGGGGATTACAATCAGCCCCAGCATTTT. Protein product: CASSYRGDYNQPQHF.

The chain carries TRBV7-9 and TRBJ2-7, with D unresolved. CDR3 size: 14 residues. In germline, CDR1 is SEHNR, CDR2 FQNEAQ (reference sequence). V lost 5 bases and J lost 0, with 11 bases in between. In DNA, the CDR3 is TGTGCCAGCAGCGAGACCGGGCCCTCCTACGAGCAGTACTTC. Protein sequence: CASSETGPSYEQYF.

As regards this clonotype: One junction end disagrees with the germline gene, perhaps due to a read error. This chain joins TRBV5-1 and TRBJ2-5; TRBD2 agrees at 7 bases. CDR3 length: 15 amino acids. Germline CDR1 and CDR2: SGHRS and YFSETQ. CDR3 nucleotide sequence: TGTGCCAGCACACGGGCGGGAGTATCCCAAGAGACCCAGTACTTC. It specifies CASTRAGVSQETQYF.

This clonotype showed up many times. The DNA for the CDR3 is TGTGCCAGCAGTTTGAACGGGATGTCACCCCTCCACTTT. Its protein is CASSLNGMSPLHF. This rearrangement joins TRBV27 to TRBJ1-6; D is uncertain. There are 13 residues in the CDR3. Deletions cut 3 bases from V and 10 bases from J, with 10 bases between. Germline V gives CDR1 MNHEY, CDR2 SMNVEV (reference sequence).

This clonotype was found many times. CDR3 amino acids: CAISEGQPNTEAFF. The CDR3 region has the DNA TGTGCCATCAGTGAGGGACAGCCGAACACTGAAGCTTTCTTT. The chain carries TRBV10-3 and TRBJ1-1; tentative D call: TRBD1 (6 bases). Between the trimmed V and J ends, which lost 2 bases and 1 base, there was a span of 8 bases. Germline V lookup: CDR1 ENHRY, CDR2 SYGVKD. The CDR3 runs to 14 residues.

This clonotype was counted many times. The rearrangement uses TRBV7-2 and TRBJ2-7, with D tentatively TRBD2 (6 bases). V lost 6 bases to trimming and J lost 0 bases, with 12 bases between them. CDR1 is SGHTA and CDR2 is FQGNSA in the germline V gene. CDR3 length: 14 residues. CDR3 loop: CASRLALSSYEQYF. The CDR3, as DNA: TGTGCCAGCAGGCTAGCGCTCAGCTCCTACGAGCAGTACTTC.

In this sample, this clonotype turned up many times. The chain combines TRBV9 with TRBJ2-7; TRBD1 or TRBD2 may be the D gene (5 bases each). Per germline, CDR1 SGDLS and CDR2 YYNGEE. The CDR3 is made up of 14 amino acids. V was shortened by 2 bases and J by 0 bases, with 9 bases between the two germline ends. CDR3 DNA: TGTGCCAGCAGCGTGTCCGGGGCCTCCTACGAGCAGTACTTC. This sequence encodes CASSVSGASYEQYF.

With regard to this clonotype: This may be a read error, as it is one base from a much larger clone. The V gene is TRBV12-3 or TRBV12-4, the J gene TRBJ1-2; tentative D call: TRBD1 (6 bases). V was clipped by 6 bases and J by 3 bases, with 11 bases between them. This CDR3 comprises 13 residues. The CDR3 reads CASRDSSDYGYTF. For the CDR3, the DNA is TGTGCCAGCAGGGACAGTTCTGACTATGGCTACACCTTC.

This clonotype was picked up one time. This rearrangement joins TRBV19 to TRBJ1-1, with D tentatively TRBD1 (5 bases). The V gene lost 7 bases and the J gene lost 0 bases, with 12 bases spanning the gap. Germline V CDR1 and CDR2: LNHDA, SQIVND (reference sequence). The CDR3 consists of 14 residues. CDR3 protein: CASTPGTMNTEAFF. In nucleotides, the CDR3 is TGTGCCAGTACCCCAGGGACCATGAACACTGAAGCTTTCTTT.

This clonotype was seen at least ten times. The gene calls are TRBV6-1 and TRBJ2-5, with 9 nucleotides matching TRBD2. Germline CDR1 is MNHNS and CDR2 is SASEGT. V dropped 4 bases and J dropped 7; count of bases not matched to a gene: 4. The CDR3 runs to 13 residues. CDR3 in amino acids: CASSGAGGGTQYF. CDR3 sequence (DNA): TGTGCCAGCAGTGGGGCGGGAGGGGGGACCCAGTACTTC.

This clonotype came up many times. The chain is built from TRBV6-1 and TRBJ2-2; D remains ambiguous. Trimming removed 2 bases at V and 2 bases at J, with 6 bases between. In germline, CDR1 is MNHNS, CDR2 SASEGT. The length of the CDR3 is 14 residues. The chain's CDR3 is CASSESRNTGELFF. CDR3 nucleotide sequence: TGTGCCAGCAGTGAAAGCAGAAACACCGGGGAGCTGTTTTTT.

This clonotype was picked up many times. The chain recombines TRBV7-2 with TRBJ2-5; weak D call: TRBD1 (6 bases). The CDR3 contains 15 residues. The V gene lost 3 bases and the J gene lost 4 bases, with 15 bases spanning the gap. Germline V gives CDR1 SGHTA, CDR2 FQGNSA. CDR3 DNA sequence: TGTGCCAGCAGCTTGGGGACACAGGTGGGAGAGACCCAGTACTTC. Translated: CASSLGTQVGETQYF.

This clonotype was detected ten times or more. This sequence joins TRBV27 and TRBJ2-5; 12 bases match TRBD1. The ends lost 4 bases at V and 5 bases at J; junction bases unmatched: 5. The V gene's germline CDR1 is MNHEY and CDR2 SMNVEV (reference sequence). This CDR3 is built from 15 residues. In nucleotides, the CDR3 is TGTGCCAGCAGTTACGGGACAGGGGGCGTGGAGACCCAGTACTTC. Its protein is CASSYGTGGVETQYF.